The rows below give T cell receptor beta chains drawn from one sample of a study of siplizumab effects on memory and regulatory T cells. Sequencing was performed with immunoSEQ multiplex PCR; in TCRdb, only in-frame clones are kept and a portion is missing. The sample comprises 55,000 to 70,000 clones, 90% to 95% of which are singletons, and roughly two fifths rests with the top ten. The sample comprised CD8+ T cells sorted from blood. The receptors stem from a human donor in good health. CDR3s include the opening cysteine and the closing phenylalanine or tryptophan. D genes are given only for firm matches. Part of the rows lack a size; the others show once, few, many or a class for expanded clones.

D gene	clone size	J gene	V gene	CDR3 DNA	CDR3 protein
TRBD2	-	TRBJ2-2	TRBV28	TGTGCCAGCAGCCCCGGACTAGCGCTGAATCTTGTCGGGGAGCTGTTTTTT	CASSPGLALNLVGELFF
-	-	TRBJ1-2	TRBV4-1	TGCGCCAGCAGCCAGTCGACTAACTATGGCTACACCTTC	CASSQSTNYGYTF
-	once	TRBJ2-3	TRBV30	TGTGCCTGGAGTGTATTGGGGGGAGATACGCAGTATTTT	CAWSVLGGDTQYF
-	-	TRBJ2-2	TRBV20-1	TGCAGTGCTCCCATGGGCGGGGAGCTGTTTTTT	CSAPMGGELFF
TRBD1	once	TRBJ2-7	TRBV27	TGTGCCAGCAGGGGACAGGGCGAAAACGAGCAGTACTTC	CASRGQGENEQYF
TRBD2	-	TRBJ2-7	TRBV27	TGTGCCAGCAGCCGTAGACTAGCGGTATACGAGCAGTACTTC	CASSRRLAVYEQYF
-	-	TRBJ2-1	TRBV5-1	TGCGCCAGCAGCAGGGGTTACAATGAGCAGTTCTTC	CASSRGYNEQFF
-	-	TRBJ2-2	TRBV7-6	TGTGCCAGCAGCTTAGTATTAGGCAGCACGAACACCGGGGAGCTGTTTTTT	CASSLVLGSTNTGELFF
TRBD2	-	TRBJ2-2	TRBV14	TGTGCCAGCAGCCGAGGTACCGGGACTAGGTATACCGGGGAGCTGTTTTTT	CASSRGTGTRYTGELFF
-	once	TRBJ1-1	TRBV19	TGTGCCAGTAGTATGGGGCCAGGGCTGCAGACTGAAGCTTTCTTT	CASSMGPGLQTEAFF
-	-	TRBJ1-1	TRBV7-9	TGTGCCAGCAGCTTGGTTGGGAGTGGGGACACTGAAGCTTTCTTT	CASSLVGSGDTEAFF
-	-	TRBJ1-3	TRBV4-1	TGCGCCAGCAGCCAAGACGGAGGGGCTGGAAACACCATATATTTT	CASSQDGGAGNTIYF
TRBD2	-	TRBJ2-3	TRBV7-9	TGTGCCAGCAGCTTCGGGATCTCACTAGCGGGGACGCCAGATACGCAGTATTTT	CASSFGISLAGTPDTQYF
TRBD1	-	TRBJ2-7	TRBV5-8	TGTGCCAGCAGTTTCGAGGGACAGGGGTACGAGCAGTACTTC	CASSFEGQGYEQYF
-	-	TRBJ2-1	TRBV5-4	TGTGCCAGCAGCTTGAGGAATGAGCAGTTCTTC	CASSLRNEQFF
-	-	TRBJ2-2	TRBV5-6	TGTGCCAGCAGCTTGTTGCCAGGGGAAACCGGGGAGCTGTTTTTT	CASSLLPGETGELFF
-	-	TRBJ1-1	TRBV27	TGTGCCAGCAGCCCCCGGGGAGGGCAGAGGGAAGCTTTCTTT	CASSPRGGQREAFF
-	-	TRBJ2-1	TRBV6-5	TGTGCCAGCAGTTCTGGACCGTTCGGCAATGAGCAGTTCTTC	CASSSGPFGNEQFF
-	-	TRBJ2-7	TRBV5-6	TGTGCCAGCAGCCTCTGGTCCAGGGCCGGGTACGAGCAGTACTTC	CASSLWSRAGYEQYF
TRBD2	-	TRBJ2-3	TRBV29-1	TGCAGCGTTGAAGAACCTACTAGCGCAACAGATACGCAGTATTTT	CSVEEPTSATDTQYF
TRBD2	-	TRBJ2-7	TRBV9	TGTGCCAGCAGCGTAGGCGGGAGTTTCGACGAGCAGTACTTC	CASSVGGSFDEQYF
TRBD1	-	TRBJ1-1	TRBV6-5	TGTGCCAGCAGTTACGGGACAGGGGGGACTGAAGCTTTCTTT	CASSYGTGGTEAFF
TRBD1	-	TRBJ1-3	TRBV19	TGTGCCAGTAGTCCTACAGGGGGCTTAGGAAACACCATATATTTT	CASSPTGGLGNTIYF
-	-	TRBJ1-1	TRBV9	TGTGCCAGCAGCGTAGCTGGTACGGGACCTGAAGCTTTCTTT	CASSVAGTGPEAFF
-	-	TRBJ2-1	TRBV7-9	TGTGCCAGCAGCCCCCTGGTTGAGCAGTTCTTC	CASSPLVEQFF
-	-	TRBJ1-2	TRBV5-1	TGCGCCAGCAGCTTGGGGACGGCTACGTTCTATGGCTACACCTTC	CASSLGTATFYGYTF
-	-	TRBJ2-3	TRBV2	TGTGCCAGCAGTGAAGCGGGAGCCACAGATACGCAGTATTTT	CASSEAGATDTQYF
-	once	TRBJ2-7	TRBV9	TGTGCCAGCAGCCCCCTTTCCACCGACTACGAGCAGTACTTC	CASSPLSTDYEQYF
TRBD2	-	TRBJ2-1	TRBV28	TGTGCCAGCAGCCTAGGCCGGGAGGCCGCCTACAATGAGCAGTTCTTC	CASSLGREAAYNEQFF
-	-	TRBJ2-7	TRBV5-6	TGTGCCAGCAGCTGGGCCCCATTAGCGGAGGGGGAGCAGTACTTC	CASSWAPLAEGEQYF
-	-	TRBJ2-1	TRBV7-9	TGTGCCAGCAGCACCGGACAGTTTTACAATGAGCAGTTCTTC	CASSTGQFYNEQFF
-	-	TRBJ2-1	TRBV27	TGTGCCAGCAGTTTATTGGGGGCTGATGAGCAGTTCTTC	CASSLLGADEQFF
-	-	TRBJ2-1	TRBV6-5	TGTGCCAGCAGGCAGGGACGGAGCTCCTACAATGAGCAGTTCTTC	CASRQGRSSYNEQFF
TRBD1	-	TRBJ2-5	TRBV20-1	TGCAGTTCTCGGACAGGAGGGACCCAGTACTTC	CSSRTGGTQYF
TRBD1	-	TRBJ2-1	TRBV5-4	TGTGCCAGCACCCTCTCAGGGGGCTACAATGAGCAGTTCTTC	CASTLSGGYNEQFF
TRBD2	-	TRBJ2-3	TRBV4-1	TGCGCCAGCAGCCGCCCCCCGGACAGCGGGAGTTCGGCAGATACGCAGTATTTT	CASSRPPDSGSSADTQYF
TRBD2	-	TRBJ2-3	TRBV9	TGTGCCAGCAGCGAGGGGCAACTAGCGGGAATCACAGATACGCAGTATTTT	CASSEGQLAGITDTQYF
-	-	TRBJ1-1	TRBV27	TGTGCCAGCAGTTTATATGGGACACCGAACACTGAAGCTTTCTTT	CASSLYGTPNTEAFF